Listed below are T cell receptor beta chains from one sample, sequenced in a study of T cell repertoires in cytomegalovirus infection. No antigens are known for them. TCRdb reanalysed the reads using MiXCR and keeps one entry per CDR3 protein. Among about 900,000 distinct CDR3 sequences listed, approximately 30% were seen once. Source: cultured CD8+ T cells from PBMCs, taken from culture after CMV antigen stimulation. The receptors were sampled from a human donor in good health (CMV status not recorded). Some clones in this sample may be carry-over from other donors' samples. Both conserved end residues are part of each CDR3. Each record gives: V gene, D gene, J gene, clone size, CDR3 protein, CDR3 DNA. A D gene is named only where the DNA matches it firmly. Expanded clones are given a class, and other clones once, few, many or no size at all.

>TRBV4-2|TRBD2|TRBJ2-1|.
CASSPTSGGVDEQFF
TGTGCCAGCAGCCCTACTAGCGGGGGGGTCGATGAGCAGTTCTTC
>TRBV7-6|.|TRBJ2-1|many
CASSLLTSSSNEQFF
TGTGCCAGCAGCTTACTAACTAGTTCGTCGAATGAGCAGTTCTTC
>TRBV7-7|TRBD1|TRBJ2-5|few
CASSLNGDRRQETQYF
TGTGCTAGCAGCTTAAATGGGGACAGGCGCCAAGAGACCCAGTACTTC
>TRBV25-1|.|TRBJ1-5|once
CASSDGGSNQPQHF
TGTGCCAGCAGTGATGGGGGTTCCAATCAGCCCCAGCATTTT
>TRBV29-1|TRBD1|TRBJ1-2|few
CSVWTGRTYGYTF
TGCAGCGTCTGGACAGGGCGCACCTATGGCTACACCTTC
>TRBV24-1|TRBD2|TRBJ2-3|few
CATSDLTSGGTDTQYF
TGTGCCACCAGTGACCTAACTAGCGGGGGCACAGATACGCAGTATTTT
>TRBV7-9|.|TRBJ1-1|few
CASSLVETGPMNTEAFF
TGTGCCAGCAGCTTAGTTGAGACAGGACCAATGAACACTGAAGCTTTCTTT
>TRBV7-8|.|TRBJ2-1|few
CASSHPSVYNEQFF
TGTGCCAGCAGCCACCCTTCAGTCTACAATGAGCAGTTCTTC
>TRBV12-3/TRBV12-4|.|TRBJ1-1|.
CASSEDLVVDTEAFF
TGTGCCAGCAGCGAGGACTTGGTGGTTGACACTGAAGCTTTCTTT
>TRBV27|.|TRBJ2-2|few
CASSSTGGLNTGELFF
TGTGCCAGCAGTAGTACCGGGGGTTTGAACACCGGGGAGCTGTTTTTT
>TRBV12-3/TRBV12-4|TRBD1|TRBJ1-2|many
CASSLAPGTEYGYTF
TGTGCCAGCAGTTTAGCGCCCGGGACAGAATATGGCTACACCTTC
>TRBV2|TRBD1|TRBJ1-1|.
CASPRKGQGVVSEAFF
TGTGCCAGCCCACGAAAGGGGCAGGGGGTAGTATCGGAAGCTTTCTTT
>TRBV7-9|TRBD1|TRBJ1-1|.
CASRQGFTEAFF
TGTGCCAGCAGACAGGGGTTCACTGAAGCTTTCTTT
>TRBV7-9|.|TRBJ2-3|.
CASSRGAGYSTDTQYF
TGTGCCAGCAGCCGAGGGGCGGGGTATAGCACAGATACGCAGTATTTT
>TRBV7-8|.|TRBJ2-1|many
CASSLEGSGYNEQFF
TGTGCCAGCAGCTTAGAGGGTAGCGGATACAATGAGCAGTTCTTC
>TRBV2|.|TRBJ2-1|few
CASPDYNEQFF
TGTGCCAGCCCAGACTACAATGAGCAGTTCTTC
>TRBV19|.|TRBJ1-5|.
CASSIGREGNQPQHF
TGTGCCAGTAGTATTGGACGTGAGGGCAATCAGCCCCAGCATTTT
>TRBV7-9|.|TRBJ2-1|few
CASSLVGDLHQFF
TGTGCCAGCAGCTTAGTGGGGGACTTGCACCAGTTCTTC
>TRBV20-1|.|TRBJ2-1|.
CSAKTEGLGSYNEQFF
TGCAGTGCTAAAACCGAGGGGTTGGGGTCCTACAATGAGCAGTTCTTC
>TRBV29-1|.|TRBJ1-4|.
CSVENNEKLFF
TGCAGCGTAGAGAATAATGAAAAACTGTTTTTT
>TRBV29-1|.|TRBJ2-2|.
CSAWGSTGELFF
TGCAGCGCCTGGGGGTCCACCGGGGAGCTGTTTTTT
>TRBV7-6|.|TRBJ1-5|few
CASTLGGGTRGSNQPQHF
TGTGCCAGCACCCTCGGGGGAGGGACGCGGGGCAGTAATCAGCCCCAGCATTTT
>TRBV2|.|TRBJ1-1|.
CASSHRQPLNTEAFF
TGTGCCAGCAGTCATCGACAGCCATTGAACACTGAAGCTTTCTTT
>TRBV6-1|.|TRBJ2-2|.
CASAIKHTGELFF
TGTGCCAGCGCGATTAAACACACCGGGGAGCTGTTTTTT
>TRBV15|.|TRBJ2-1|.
CATSRATGGEQFF
TGTGCCACCAGCAGAGCGACAGGCGGCGAGCAGTTCTTC
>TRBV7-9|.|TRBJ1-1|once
CASSPRASGLNTEAFF
TGTGCCAGCAGCCCCCGGGCCTCGGGTCTGAACACTGAAGCTTTCTTT
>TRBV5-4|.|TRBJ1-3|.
CASSLETAASDTIYF
TGTGCCAGCAGCTTGGAGACAGCGGCTTCGGACACCATATATTTT
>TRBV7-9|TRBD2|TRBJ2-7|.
CASSSDRGAPGGSSYEQYF
TGTGCCAGCAGCTCCGACCGGGGCGCACCCGGGGGGAGCTCCTACGAGCAGTACTTC
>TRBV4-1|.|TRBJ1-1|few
CASSQDPGSMSTEAFF
TGCGCCAGCAGCCAAGATCCCGGGAGTATGAGCACTGAAGCTTTCTTT
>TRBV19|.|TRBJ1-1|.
CASSLGTLSAFF
TGTGCCAGTAGTCTGGGGACACTTTCTGCTTTCTTT
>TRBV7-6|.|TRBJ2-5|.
CASSLRGQSQETQYF
TGTGCCAGCAGCTTAAGAGGGCAGTCCCAAGAGACCCAGTACTTC
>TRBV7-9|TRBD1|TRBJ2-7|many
CASSLGGTRMTGSAYEQYF
TGTGCCAGCAGCTTAGGGGGGACGCGAATGACAGGGTCAGCCTACGAGCAGTACTTC
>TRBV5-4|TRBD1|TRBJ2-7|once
CASSPGPGQRYYEQYF
TGTGCCAGCAGCCCGGGCCCGGGACAGAGATACTACGAGCAGTACTTC
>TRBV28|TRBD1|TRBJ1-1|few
CASRRTGETLGTEAFF
TGTGCCAGCAGGAGGACAGGGGAAACCTTAGGCACTGAAGCTTTCTTT
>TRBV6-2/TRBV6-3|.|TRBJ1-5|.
CASSYWGNSNQPQHF
TGTGCCAGCAGTTACTGGGGGAATAGCAATCAGCCCCAGCATTTT
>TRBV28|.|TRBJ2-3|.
CASSLDVTDTDTQYF
TGTGCCAGCAGTTTGGATGTTACAGACACAGATACGCAGTATTTT
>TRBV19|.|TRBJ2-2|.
CASSMEGPWTGELFF
TGTGCCAGTAGTATGGAGGGGCCATGGACCGGGGAGCTGTTTTTT
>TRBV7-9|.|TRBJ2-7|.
CASSPGGDSEQYF
TGTGCCAGCAGCCCTGGGGGTGATAGCGAGCAGTACTTC
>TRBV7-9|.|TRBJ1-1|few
CASSGVRGTDTEAFF
TGTGCCAGCAGCGGAGTCAGGGGAACCGACACTGAAGCTTTCTTT
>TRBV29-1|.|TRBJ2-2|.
CSVVTGTGELFF
TGCAGCGTGGTGACAGGCACCGGGGAGCTGTTTTTT
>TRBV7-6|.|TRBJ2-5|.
CASSDTGRETQYF
TGTGCCAGCAGCGACACAGGGAGGGAGACCCAGTACTTC